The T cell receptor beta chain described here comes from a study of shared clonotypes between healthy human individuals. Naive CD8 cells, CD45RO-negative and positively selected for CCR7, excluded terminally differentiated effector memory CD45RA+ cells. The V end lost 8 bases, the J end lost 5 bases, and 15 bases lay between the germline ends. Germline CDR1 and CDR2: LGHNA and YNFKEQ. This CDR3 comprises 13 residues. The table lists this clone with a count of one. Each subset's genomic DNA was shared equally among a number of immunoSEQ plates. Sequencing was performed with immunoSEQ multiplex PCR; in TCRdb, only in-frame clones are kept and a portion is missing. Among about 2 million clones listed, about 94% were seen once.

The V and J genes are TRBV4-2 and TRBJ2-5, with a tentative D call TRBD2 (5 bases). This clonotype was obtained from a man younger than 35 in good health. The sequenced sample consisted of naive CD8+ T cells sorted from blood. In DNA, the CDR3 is TGTGCCAGCCGCTCCCGGGGTTTCGAGACCCAGTACTTC. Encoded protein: CASRSRGFETQYF.